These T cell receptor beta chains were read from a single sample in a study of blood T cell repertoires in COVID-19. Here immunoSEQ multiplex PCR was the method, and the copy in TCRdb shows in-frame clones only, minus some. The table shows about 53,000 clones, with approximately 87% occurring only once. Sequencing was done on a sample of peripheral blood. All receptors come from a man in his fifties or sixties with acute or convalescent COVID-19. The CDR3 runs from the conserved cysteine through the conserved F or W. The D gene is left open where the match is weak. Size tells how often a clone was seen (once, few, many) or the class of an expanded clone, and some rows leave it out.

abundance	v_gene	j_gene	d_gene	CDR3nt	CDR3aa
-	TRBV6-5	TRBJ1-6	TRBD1	TGTGCCAGCAGGAGGACAGGAGACAATTCACCCCTCCACTTT	CASRRTGDNSPLHF
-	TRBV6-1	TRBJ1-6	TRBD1	TGTGCCAGCAGTGAAGGAAGGACAGGGGCCTCACCCCTCCACTTT	CASSEGRTGASPLHF
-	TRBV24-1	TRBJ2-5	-	TGTGCCACCAGAAAAAGCGGGCCCCAAGAGACCCAGTACTTC	CATRKSGPQETQYF
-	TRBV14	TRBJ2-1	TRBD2	TGTGCCAGCAGCCTACTAGCGGGAGTTGAGCAGTTCTTC	CASSLLAGVEQFF
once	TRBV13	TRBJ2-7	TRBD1	TGTGCCAGCAGCTTAGCCAGACAGGGGTCCTACGAGCAGTACTTC	CASSLARQGSYEQYF
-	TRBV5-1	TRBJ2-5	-	TGCGCCAGCAGCCCTGGGGACTTGACCCAGTACTTC	CASSPGDLTQYF
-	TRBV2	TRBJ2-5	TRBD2	TGTGCCAGCACCGGGCTCGGGAGGGTGGCAGAGACCCAGTACTTC	CASTGLGRVAETQYF
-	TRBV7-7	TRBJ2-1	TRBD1	TGTGCTAGCAGCCCAGACAGGGGATTCTCCTACAATGAGCAGTTCTTC	CASSPDRGFSYNEQFF
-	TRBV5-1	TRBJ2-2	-	TGCGCCAGCAGTCCCGAGGGGAACACCGGGGAGCTGTTTTTT	CASSPEGNTGELFF
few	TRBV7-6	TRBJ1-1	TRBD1	TGTGCCAGCAGCTTAGTATTGGGACAGGCTTCCGTCGGGGCTTTCTTT	CASSLVLGQASVGAFF
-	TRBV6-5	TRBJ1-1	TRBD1	TGTGCCAGCAAAACGACAGGGGCCGGAACTGAAGCTTTCTTT	CASKTTGAGTEAFF
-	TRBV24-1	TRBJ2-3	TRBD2	TGTGCCACCAGTGATCCGGGACTAGCGGGTGATTGGGATACGCAGTATTTT	CATSDPGLAGDWDTQYF
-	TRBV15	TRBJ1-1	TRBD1	TGTGCCACCAGCTACGACAGGGGGAGTGAGACTTTCTTT	CATSYDRGSETFF
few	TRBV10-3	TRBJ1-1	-	TGTGCCATCAGTGATCAAGGGGATACTGAAGCTTTCTTT	CAISDQGDTEAFF
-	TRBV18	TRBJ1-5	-	TGTGCCAGCTCACCTCCCGATCAGCCCCAGCATTTT	CASSPPDQPQHF
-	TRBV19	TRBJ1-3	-	TGTGCCAGTAGTAGACGACAGCTCTCTGGAAACACCATATATTTT	CASSRRQLSGNTIYF
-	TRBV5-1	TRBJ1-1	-	TGCGCCAGCAGTACTTTGGGTTCGGGGACTGAAGCTTTCTTT	CASSTLGSGTEAFF
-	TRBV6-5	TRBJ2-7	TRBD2	TGTGCCAGCAGCCGGACTAGCGGGAGCTCCTACGAGCAGTACTTC	CASSRTSGSSYEQYF
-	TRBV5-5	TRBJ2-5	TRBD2	TGTGCCAGCAGCTCTAGCGGGGGGGCCTTAGAGACCCAGTACTTC	CASSSSGGALETQYF
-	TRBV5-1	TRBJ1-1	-	TGCGCCAGCAGCTTGCTTGCAGGCGTGAACACTGAAGCTTTCTTT	CASSLLAGVNTEAFF
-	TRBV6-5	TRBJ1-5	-	TGTGCCAGCAGTTTTAAGGGGATTCACCCAGATCAGCCCCAGCATTTT	CASSFKGIHPDQPQHF
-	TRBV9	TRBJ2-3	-	TGTGCCAGCAGCGCCTACACAGATACGCAGTATTTT	CASSAYTDTQYF
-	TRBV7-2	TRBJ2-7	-	TGTGCCAGCAGCTCTCAGGGAAGTGGAGCCTACGAGCAGTACTTC	CASSSQGSGAYEQYF
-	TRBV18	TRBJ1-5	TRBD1	TGTGCCAGCTCTCTAGGACAGGGGTCTCAGCCCCAGCATTTT	CASSLGQGSQPQHF
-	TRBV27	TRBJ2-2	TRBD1	TGTGCCAGCAGTTTGGGGTATGACAGGGTTACCGGGGAGCTGTTTTTT	CASSLGYDRVTGELFF
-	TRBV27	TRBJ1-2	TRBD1	TGTGCCAGCAGACCGGGACAGGGTTCGGGCGCTAACTATGGCTACACCTTC	CASRPGQGSGANYGYTF
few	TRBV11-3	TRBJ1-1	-	TGTGCCAGCAGGGCCGGCGGAACCCGCACTGAAGCTTTCTTT	CASRAGGTRTEAFF
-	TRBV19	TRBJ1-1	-	TGTGCCACCTCGACTACCCAGAACACTGAAGCTTTCTTT	CATSTTQNTEAFF
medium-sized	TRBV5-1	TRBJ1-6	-	TGCGCCAGCAGCTTAAATATGGAGATCCCGAGCCCCCTCCACTTT	CASSLNMEIPSPLHF
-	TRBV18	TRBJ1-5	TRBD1	TGTGCCAGCTCAAGCGACAGGGCCCAGCCCCAGCATTTT	CASSSDRAQPQHF
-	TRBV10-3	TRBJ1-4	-	TGTGCCATCAGTGAGTCGTTGGCGGCAACTAATGAAAAACTGTTTTTT	CAISESLAATNEKLFF
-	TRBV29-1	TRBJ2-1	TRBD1	TGCAGCGCGGCCTACGGGACAGTTGGTGAGCAGTTCTTC	CSAAYGTVGEQFF
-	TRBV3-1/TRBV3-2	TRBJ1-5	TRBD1	TGTGCCAGCAGCCACTCACAGGGGGTACTCGAGCACAATCAGCCCCAGCATTTT	CASSHSQGVLEHNQPQHF
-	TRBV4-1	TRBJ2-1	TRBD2	TGCGCCAGCAGCCAGAGGGGACTAGCGGGCGGAGAGCAGTTCTTC	CASSQRGLAGGEQFF
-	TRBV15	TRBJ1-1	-	TGTGCCACCAGCGGGACATACATGAACACTGAAGCTTTCTTT	CATSGTYMNTEAFF
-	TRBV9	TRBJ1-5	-	TGTGCCAGCAGCGTCGGAGAAACAGGGAGCAATCAGCCCCAGCATTTT	CASSVGETGSNQPQHF
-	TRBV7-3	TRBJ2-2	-	TGTGCCAGCAGCGCAGGGTATACCGGGGAGCTGTTTTTT	CASSAGYTGELFF
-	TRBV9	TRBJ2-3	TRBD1	TGTGCCAGCAGCGTAGCTAGGGGACAGGGGTCAGATACGCAGTATTTT	CASSVARGQGSDTQYF
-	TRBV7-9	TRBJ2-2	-	TGTGCCAGCAGCTTTGGCCAGAACACCGGGGAGCTGTTTTTT	CASSFGQNTGELFF
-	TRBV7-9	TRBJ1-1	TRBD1	TGTGCCAGCAGCATACCGACAGGGGAGGGCACTGAAGCTTTCTTT	CASSIPTGEGTEAFF
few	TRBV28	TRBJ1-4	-	TGTGCCAGCAGTTTAGGGGGGGTGGCAAATGAAAAACTGTTTTTT	CASSLGGVANEKLFF
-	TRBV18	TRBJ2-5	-	TGTGCCAGCTCACAGAAAGGGGTTGAGGAGACCCAGTACTTC	CASSQKGVEETQYF
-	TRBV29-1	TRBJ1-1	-	TGCAGCGTTGCTAAGGGGTCGAACACTGAAGCTTTCTTT	CSVAKGSNTEAFF
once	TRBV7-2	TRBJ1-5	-	TGTGCCAGCAGCTTTGTGGGCAGGTCGAATCAGCCCCAGCATTTT	CASSFVGRSNQPQHF
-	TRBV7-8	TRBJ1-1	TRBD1	TGTGCCAGCAGCTTACGAGACAGGGGGAACACTGAAGCTTTCTTT	CASSLRDRGNTEAFF
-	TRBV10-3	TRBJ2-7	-	TGTGCCACCCGGTCGCGATCAGAGGCAGAAGGGGTCTACGAGCAGTACTTC	CATRSRSEAEGVYEQYF
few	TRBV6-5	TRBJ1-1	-	TGTGCCAGCAGCGCCCATCAGGGATCTGAAGCTTTCTTT	CASSAHQGSEAFF
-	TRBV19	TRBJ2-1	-	TGTGCCAGTAGTATAGTGGCAGGAGGGACCAATGAGCAGTTCTTC	CASSIVAGGTNEQFF
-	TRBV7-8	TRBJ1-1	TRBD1	TGTGCCAGCAGCCGGGACAGGTTTGTGATGACTGAAGCTTTCTTT	CASSRDRFVMTEAFF
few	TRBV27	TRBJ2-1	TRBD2	TGTGCCAGCAGCTTCCCCGGACTAGCCTCGGGGGGAGAGCAGTTCTTC	CASSFPGLASGGEQFF
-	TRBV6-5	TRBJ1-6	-	TGTGCCAGCAGTTACGGAGGGGCGGGTAATTCACCCCTCCACTTT	CASSYGGAGNSPLHF
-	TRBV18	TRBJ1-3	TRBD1	TGTGCCAGCTCACAAAGCCAGGGGGGAACTGCTGGAAACACCATATATTTT	CASSQSQGGTAGNTIYF
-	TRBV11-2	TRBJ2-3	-	TGTGCCAGCAGCCGGAGAGATACGCAGTATTTT	CASSRRDTQYF
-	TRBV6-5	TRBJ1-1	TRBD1	TGTGCCAGCAGTTCTCGGTGGACAGGGTGGACTGAAGCTTTCTTT	CASSSRWTGWTEAFF